This is a list of T cell receptor beta chains from one sample in a study of OX40 agonist ivuxolimab in advanced cancers. Generated by immunoSEQ multiplex PCR, the TCRdb table keeps only in-frame clones and is missing some. Of some 47,000 clones in the sample, 80% are singletons; the top ten hold approximately 6.8%. This specimen was CD4+ or CD8+ T cells sorted from blood, taken in a trial of the OX40 agonist ivuxolimab. The receptors stem from an adult with an advanced solid tumor such as melanoma, head and neck, liver or kidney cancer. Each CDR3 is given with its conserved first and last residue. Each record gives: D gene, clone size, V gene, J gene, CDR3 protein, CDR3 DNA. D genes are given only for firm matches. Clone size is stated in some rows and not others, as once, few, many or a class when expanded.

-	-	TRBV7-2	TRBJ2-1	CASSSRHQSSYNEQFF	TGTGCCAGCAGCTCCCGACACCAAAGCTCCTACAATGAGCAGTTCTTC
-	few	TRBV5-1	TRBJ2-1	CASSTSTVSYNEQFF	TGCGCCAGCAGCACCTCGACAGTCTCCTACAATGAGCAGTTCTTC
-	-	TRBV27	TRBJ1-3	CASSLKGRGYGNTIYF	TGTGCCAGCAGCCTTAAGGGCAGGGGATATGGAAACACCATATATTTT
TRBD1	-	TRBV5-5	TRBJ1-2	CASSTDRVNYGYTF	TGTGCCAGCAGCACGGACAGGGTAAACTATGGCTACACCTTC
TRBD1	-	TRBV5-6	TRBJ1-6	CASSLNRGRSPLHF	TGTGCCAGCAGCTTGAACAGGGGACGCTCACCCCTCCACTTT
-	-	TRBV7-9	TRBJ2-7	CASSLAGRYSYEQYF	TGTGCCAGCAGCTTAGCCGGGAGATACTCCTACGAGCAGTACTTC
-	-	TRBV7-2	TRBJ1-2	CASSFNAGYGYTF	TGTGCCAGCAGCTTTAACGCAGGCTATGGCTACACCTTC
TRBD1	-	TRBV6-1	TRBJ1-1	CASRSQGGTEAFF	TGTGCCAGCAGATCACAGGGGGGCACTGAAGCTTTCTTT
-	-	TRBV11-2	TRBJ2-1	CASSFIGGAGNEQFF	TGTGCCAGCAGCTTCATCGGCGGGGCTGGGAATGAGCAGTTCTTC
TRBD1	-	TRBV5-4	TRBJ1-6	CASSLEGQGNSPLHF	TGTGCCAGCAGCTTGGAGGGACAGGGGAATTCACCCCTCCACTTT
TRBD1	-	TRBV12-5	TRBJ2-1	CASGYGQGRDEQFF	TGTGCTAGTGGTTACGGACAGGGGCGGGATGAGCAGTTCTTC
-	once	TRBV12-5	TRBJ1-1	CASGLVTGWSEAFF	TGTGCTAGTGGTTTGGTCACAGGGTGGTCTGAAGCTTTCTTT
-	once	TRBV7-2	TRBJ2-3	CASSLVGGFTDTQYF	TGTGCCAGCAGCTTAGTAGGGGGATTCACAGATACGCAGTATTTT
-	-	TRBV19	TRBJ1-2	CASSINNYGYTF	TGTGCCAGTAGTATAAACAACTATGGCTACACCTTC
-	-	TRBV11-2	TRBJ1-1	CASSLYHYTEAFF	TGTGCCAGCAGCTTATATCATTACACTGAAGCTTTCTTT
TRBD2	-	TRBV5-3	TRBJ2-7	CARSPRTSATYEQYF	TGTGCCAGAAGCCCAAGGACTAGCGCAACCTACGAGCAGTACTTC
TRBD1	-	TRBV18	TRBJ2-5	CASSPSETGGYQETQYF	TGTGCCAGCTCACCAAGTGAAACAGGGGGTTACCAAGAGACCCAGTACTTC
-	-	TRBV19	TRBJ2-1	CASGVVGVFF	TGTGCCAGTGGGGTAGTAGGCGTATTCTTC
-	-	TRBV18	TRBJ2-3	CASSPGVDADTQYF	TGTGCCAGCTCACCGGGAGTAGATGCAGATACGCAGTATTTT
TRBD1	-	TRBV5-1	TRBJ1-1	CASSLGQGMGTEAFF	TGCGCCAGCAGCTTGGGACAGGGAATGGGCACTGAAGCTTTCTTT
-	once	TRBV11-2	TRBJ2-3	CASSWGDPSRTQYF	TGTGCCAGCAGCTGGGGTGACCCAAGTCGGACGCAGTATTTT
-	-	TRBV12-1	TRBJ2-1	CASSFASTSAYNEQFF	TGTGCCAGCAGCTTTGCGTCGACTAGTGCCTACAATGAGCAGTTCTTC